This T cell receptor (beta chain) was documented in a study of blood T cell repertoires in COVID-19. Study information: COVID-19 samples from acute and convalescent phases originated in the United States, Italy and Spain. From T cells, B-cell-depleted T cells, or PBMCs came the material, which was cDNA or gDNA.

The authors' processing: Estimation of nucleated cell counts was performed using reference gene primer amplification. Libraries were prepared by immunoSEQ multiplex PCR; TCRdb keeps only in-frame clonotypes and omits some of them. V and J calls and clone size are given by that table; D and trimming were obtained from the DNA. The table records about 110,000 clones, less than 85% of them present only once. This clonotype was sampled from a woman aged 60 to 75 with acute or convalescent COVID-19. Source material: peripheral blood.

The CDR3 is CASSPDRVGSPLHF. CDR3 in DNA: TGTGCCAGCAGCCCGGACAGGGTGGGTTCACCCCTCCACTTT. V gene TRBV11-2 combines with J gene TRBJ1-6, with 8 positions matching TRBD1. This CDR3 contains 14 residues. The germline V gene has CDR1 SGHAT and CDR2 FQNNGV. The ends lost 5 bases at V and 9 bases at J; junction bases unmatched: 6.